A single sample is the source of the 30 T cell receptor beta chains below, sequenced in a study of blood T cell repertoires in COVID-19. Libraries were prepared by immunoSEQ multiplex PCR; TCRdb keeps only in-frame clonotypes and omits some of them. The sample lists around 98,000 clones, around nine tenths occurring once. Specimen: peripheral blood. The receptors originated from a man in his 70s with acute or convalescent COVID-19.

The V and J genes are TRBV10-2 and TRBJ1-5, with 9 bases lining up with TRBD1. The CDR3 sequence is 15 residues long. Germline trimming cut 5 bases from V and 6 bases from J; bases unmatched to any gene: 8. The germline V gene has CDR1 WSHSY and CDR2 SAAADI. The CDR3 sequence is CASSLDRGKRQPQHF. CDR3 nucleotides: TGCGCCAGCAGTCTCGACAGGGGGAAGCGTCAGCCCCAGCATTTT.

CDR3: CASSFTGVAYEQYF. The CDR3 DNA is TGCGCCAGCAGCTTTACAGGAGTGGCCTACGAGCAGTACTTC. The chain employs TRBV5-1 and TRBJ2-7; D possibly corresponds to TRBD1 (5 bases). Deletions cut 2 bases from V and 2 bases from J, with 11 bases between. Germline CDR1 is SGHRS and CDR2 is YFSETQ. The CDR3 is 14 amino acids. Full variable domain (outside the CDR3, taken from reference TRBV5-1 and TRBJ2-7): KAGVTQTPRYLIKTRGQQVTLSCSPISGHRSVSWYQQTPGQGLQFLFEYFSETQRNKGNFPGRFSGRQFSNSRSEMNVSTLELGDSALYLCASSFTGVAYEQYFGPGTRLTVT.

This sequence joins TRBV2 and TRBJ1-2; 9 bases agree with TRBD1. V lost 6 bases, J lost 2 bases, and 10 bases stayed unmatched. The CDR3 contains 16 residues. Germline V CDR1 and CDR2: SNHLY, FYNNEI. The DNA for the CDR3 is TGTGCCAGCAGCCCGGGACAGGGACCTGAGAACTATGGCTACACCTTC. Translation: CASSPGQGPENYGYTF.

The V and J genes are TRBV6-5 and TRBJ1-3; no definite D call. CDR1 MNHEY and CDR2 SVGAGI come from the germline V gene. The CDR3 runs to 13 residues. Trimming pared 7 bases from V and 3 bases from J, leaving 10 bases between. DNA for the CDR3: TGTGCCAGCACCGAGGCGCGTGGAAACACCATATATTTT. This sequence encodes CASTEARGNTIYF.

The J gene is TRBJ1-6, the V gene TRBV3-1 (or the pseudogene TRBV3-2); TRBD1 agrees at 8 bases. The germline gives CDR1 LGHDT, CDR2 YNNKEL (reference sequence). This CDR3 spans 14 amino acids. Trimming removed 3 bases from V and 9 bases from J; junction bases left unmatched: 4. CDR3 in amino acids: CASSHGTGGSPLHF. CDR3 nucleotides: TGTGCCAGCAGCCATGGGACAGGAGGTTCACCCCTCCACTTT.

This clone was detected once. V usage is TRBV27 and J usage is TRBJ2-7; 14 bases are shared with TRBD2. CDR3 length: 16 amino acids. With 4 bases clipped from V and 3 bases from J, the junction kept 5 bases outside the gene matches. Germline V CDR1 and CDR2: MNHEY, SMNVEV (reference sequence). The DNA of the CDR3 is TGTGCCAGCAGTTCGGGACTAGCGGGGGTGGGCTACGAGCAGTACTTC. This sequence encodes CASSSGLAGVGYEQYF.

The V call is TRBV9, the J call TRBJ1-1; TRBD1 matches at 7 bases. Germline values: CDR1 SGDLS, CDR2 YYNGEE. V was pared by 4 bases and J by 1 base, with 10 bases of the junction left unmatched. The CDR3 sequence is 16 residues long. As DNA, the CDR3 is TGTGCCAGCAGCCCTCGACAGGAGGGGGCGAACACTGAAGCTTTCTTT. It codes for CASSPRQEGANTEAFF.

The sample holds one count of this clone. The gene calls are TRBV9 and TRBJ1-1; D gene unclear. CDR1 is SGDLS and CDR2 is YYNGEE in the germline V gene. Trimming shortened V by 4 bases and J by 2 bases, and 9 bases separated the two germline ends. The CDR3 is 13 residues long. The CDR3 DNA follows: TGTGCCAGCAGCCTTACAGAAAACACTGAAGCTTTCTTT. Its protein product is CASSLTENTEAFF.

V gene TRBV19 combines with J gene TRBJ2-1; 7 bases line up with TRBD2. V was pared by 4 bases and J by 6 bases, with 6 bases of the junction left unmatched. Per the germline V gene, CDR1 is LNHDA and CDR2 is SQIVND (reference sequence). The CDR3 runs to 14 residues. CDR3 residues: CASSSPGGFNEQFF. DNA of the CDR3: TGTGCCAGTAGTAGCCCGGGGGGTTTCAATGAGCAGTTCTTC.

V is TRBV30 and J is TRBJ2-2, with TRBD2 matching 14 bases. CDR3 size: 18 residues. Germline lookup yields CDR1 GTSNPN and CDR2 SVGIG (reference sequence). J was trimmed by 0 bases and V by 1 base; bases with no gene match: 4. CDR3 in amino acids: CAWSGQTSGGANTGELFF. The CDR3 DNA is TGTGCCTGGAGTGGCCAGACTAGCGGGGGGGCGAACACCGGGGAGCTGTTTTTT.

This clone was counted a single time. The J gene is TRBJ1-2, the V gene TRBV28, with D perhaps matching TRBD1 (6 bases). The germline V and J ends were trimmed by 5 bases and 4 bases, with 20 bases remaining between them. The germline gives CDR1 MDHEN, CDR2 SYDVKM. The CDR3 is 16 residues long. Here the CDR3 reads CASSPSGDRRIYGYTF. For the CDR3, the DNA is TGTGCCAGCAGTCCCTCAGGCGACAGGCGGATCTATGGCTACACCTTC.

J is TRBJ1-2 and V is TRBV7-3; 9 bases align to TRBD1. The ends lost 8 bases at V and 2 bases at J; junction bases unmatched: 6. There are 14 residues in the CDR3. The germline gives CDR1 SGHTA, CDR2 FQGTGA. For the CDR3, the DNA is TGTGCCAGCGCCCTGGACAGGGGCAACTATGGCTACACCTTC. Translation: CASALDRGNYGYTF. Full variable domain (missing parts from reference TRBV7-3 and TRBJ1-2): GAGVSQTPSNKVTEKGKYVELRCDPISGHTALYWYRQSLGQGPEFLIYFQGTGAADDSGLPNDRFFAVRPEGSVSTLKIQRTERGDSAVYLCASALDRGNYGYTFGSGTRLTVV.

This chain links TRBV2 with TRBJ2-3; 7 bases fit TRBD1. The length of the CDR3 is 15 residues. V lost 5 bases, J lost 2 bases, and 7 bases stayed unmatched. The germline V gene encodes CDR1 SNHLY and CDR2 FYNNEI. The CDR3 region is CASSFGQEPTDTQYF. The CDR3 DNA reads as TGTGCCAGCAGTTTCGGACAGGAACCCACAGATACGCAGTATTTT.

The chain uses TRBV6-6 and TRBJ2-3, with 8 bases that match TRBD2. The junction had 5 bases not matched to a gene; V was cut back by 6 bases and J by 0 bases. The CDR3 is 15 amino acids. The germline gives CDR1 MNHNY, CDR2 SVGAGI (reference sequence). CDR3 residues: CASSFSGASTDTQYF. CDR3 nucleotides: TGTGCCAGCAGCTTTAGCGGGGCTAGCACAGATACGCAGTATTTT.

The rearrangement joins TRBV5-5 to TRBJ1-5; 10 nucleotides align to TRBD1. This CDR3 contains 14 residues. Per germline, CDR1 SGHKS and CDR2 YYEKEE (reference sequence). Germline trimming cut 4 bases from V and 6 bases from J; bases unmatched to any gene: 4. The CDR3 reads CASSPGQGVQPQHF. The CDR3 DNA reads TGTGCCAGCAGCCCCGGACAGGGGGTTCAGCCCCAGCATTTT. The whole variable domain, filled in from reference TRBV5-5 and TRBJ1-5, reads DAGVTQSPTHLIKTRGQQVTLRCSPISGHKSVSWYQQVLGQGPQFIFQYYEKEERGRGNFPDRFSARQFPNYSSELNVNALLLGDSALYLCASSPGQGVQPQHFGDGTRLSIL.

The chain links TRBV6-1 to TRBJ1-6; D possibly corresponds to TRBD1 (5 bases). The CDR3 has 15 amino acids. Germline V CDR1 and CDR2: MNHNS, SASEGT. Trimming removed 2 bases at V and 10 bases at J, with 15 bases between. The CDR3 region is CASSESWGSHSPLHF. CDR3 nucleotide sequence: TGTGCCAGCAGTGAATCCTGGGGCAGTCACTCACCCCTCCACTTT.

V is TRBV6-1 and J is TRBJ2-7; a possible D gene is TRBD1 (5 bases). Per germline, CDR1 MNHNS and CDR2 SASEGT. The CDR3 contains 15 residues. The V and J ends lost 3 bases and 6 bases respectively, with 18 bases between them. The CDR3 spells CASSDRVGAWGEQYF. As DNA, the CDR3 is TGTGCCAGCAGTGACCGGGTTGGGGCGTGGGGCGAGCAGTACTTC.

The rearrangement joins TRBV27 to TRBJ2-3, with D perhaps TRBD1 (7 bases). Trimming cost V 4 bases and J 2 bases, with 13 bases left between them. The CDR3 consists of 15 residues. CDR1 is MNHEY and CDR2 is SMNVEV in the germline V gene (reference sequence). In DNA form, the CDR3 reads TGTGCCAGCAGTTCAGGGGGGCGAGTCACAGATACGCAGTATTTT. As protein: CASSSGGRVTDTQYF.

CDR3 protein: CASSEAAGRGTTDTQYF. Written as DNA, the CDR3 is TGTGCCAGCAGTGAAGCCGCCGGAAGGGGCACCACAGATACGCAGTATTTT. The chain is built from TRBV6-1 and TRBJ2-3, with a weak D call TRBD1 (5 bases). Germline V gives CDR1 MNHNS, CDR2 SASEGT. The CDR3 spans 17 residues. V was pared by 0 bases and J by 2 bases, with 15 bases between.

The CDR3 DNA is TGTGCCAGCAGCCACATCGGGATCTCGAACACTGAAGCTTTCTTT. Protein: CASSHIGISNTEAFF. The chain joins TRBV3-1 (or the pseudogene TRBV3-2) to TRBJ1-1; D gene ambiguous. The CDR3 has 15 residues. V lost 3 bases to trimming and J lost 1 base, with 12 bases between them. The germline V gene has CDR1 LGHDT and CDR2 YNNKEL (reference sequence).

The rearrangement uses TRBV7-6 and TRBJ2-7, with 7 positions matching TRBD1. This CDR3 comprises 16 residues. V lost 3 bases, J lost 0 bases, and 8 bases stayed unmatched. Looked up from germline, CDR1 is SGHVS and CDR2 is FNYEAQ. The CDR3 sequence: CASSFSPTGNSYEQYF. The CDR3, as DNA: TGTGCCAGCAGCTTTTCCCCGACAGGGAACTCCTACGAGCAGTACTTC.

V and J are TRBV29-1 and TRBJ2-1; 8 bases map to TRBD2. J gave up 6 bases and V 7 bases, and 8 bases lay outside the gene matches. The CDR3 spans 13 residues. Germline loops: CDR1 SQVTM, CDR2 ANQGSEA. The CDR3 bases are TGCAGCGGCCGCGGGGGGCCAGGCAATGAGCAGTTCTTC. It specifies CSGRGGPGNEQFF.

The chain joins TRBV6-5 to TRBJ1-1, with D possibly being TRBD1 (5 bases). The V end lost 6 bases, the J end lost 7 bases, and 18 bases lay between the germline ends. CDR1 and CDR2 from the germline V gene are MNHEY and SVGAGI. The CDR3 extends over 14 amino acids. The CDR3 region has the DNA TGTGCCAGCAGGCGCCCGGGGGGATCTGGTGAAGCTTTCTTT. Amino acids: CASRRPGGSGEAFF.

This clone has only one observation. The rearrangement links TRBV7-9 to TRBJ1-4; 10 nucleotides line up with TRBD1. This CDR3 spans 15 amino acids. Germline assignment: CDR1 SEHNR and CDR2 FQNEAQ (reference sequence). Germline trimming cut 4 bases from V and 7 bases from J; bases unmatched to any gene: 6. CDR3 residues: CASSYPTGGSEKLFF. The CDR3 DNA follows: TGTGCCAGCAGCTACCCGACAGGGGGCAGTGAAAAACTGTTTTTT.

This chain joins TRBV2 and TRBJ1-5; 9 nucleotides line up with TRBD1. The CDR3 has 14 residues. The V gene end was trimmed by 6 bases and the J gene end by 5 bases; junction bases not matched to a gene: 5. CDR1 is SNHLY and CDR2 is FYNNEI in the germline V gene. The CDR3 coding sequence is TGTGCCAGCAGCGTGGGACAGGGTGATCAGCCCCAGCATTTT. Translated, it gives CASSVGQGDQPQHF.

This clone has a single count. V usage is TRBV18 and J usage is TRBJ1-1; a weak D match, TRBD1 (6 bases). The V gene lost 6 bases and the J gene lost 6 bases, with 17 bases spanning the gap. The germline CDR1 and CDR2 sequences are KGHSH and LQKENI. The CDR3 spans 14 residues. CDR3 nucleotides: TGTGCCAGCTCTCCGAGGGGGAATCCGGCTGAAGCTTTCTTT. It codes for CASSPRGNPAEAFF.

V and J are TRBV6-4 and TRBJ1-2, with TRBD1 matching 11 bases. The CDR3 covers 15 residues. CDR1 and CDR2 from the germline V gene are MRHNA and SNTAGT. Germline trimming cut 0 bases from V and 3 bases from J; bases unmatched to any gene: 0. The CDR3 DNA reads as TGTGCCAGCAGTGACTCGGGACAGGGGGACTATGGCTACACCTTC. Protein: CASSDSGQGDYGYTF.

The CDR3 region has the DNA TGTGCCGTGCAGGGAGGGGGTTTAGGGACTGAAGCTTTCTTT. This sequence encodes CAVQGGGLGTEAFF. The genes are TRBV6-5 and TRBJ1-1, with D possibly matching TRBD1 (6 bases). This CDR3 contains 14 residues. Germline loops: CDR1 MNHEY, CDR2 SVGAGI. V lost 11 bases and J 5 bases, leaving 21 bases between the germline ends.

A single count supports this clone. The chain links TRBV5-1 to TRBJ2-7, with 10 bases fitting TRBD2. J lost 6 bases, V lost 4 bases, and 13 bases had no gene match. Germline loops: CDR1 SGHRS, CDR2 YFSETQ. This CDR3 region has 16 residues. CDR3 in amino acids: CASSLQSGGASGEQYF. The CDR3 DNA sequence: TGCGCCAGCAGCCTCCAGAGCGGGGGGGCCTCGGGCGAGCAGTACTTC.

This chain connects TRBV25-1 to TRBJ2-1, with a weak D call TRBD2 (6 bases). Trimming left V 2 bases short and J 3 bases short, with 17 bases between. Germline CDR1 reads MGHDK; CDR2 reads SYGVNS. The CDR3 is made up of 17 amino acids. The CDR3 protein is CASSEIGGGSSYNEQFF. The DNA for the CDR3 is TGTGCCAGCAGTGAAATCGGCGGAGGGTCGAGCTACAATGAGCAGTTCTTC.